This T cell receptor (beta chain) was observed in a study of blood T cell repertoires in COVID-19. This clone was recorded a few times. Per the original data handling: Reference gene primer amplification gave estimated nucleated cell counts. Clones were sequenced by immunoSEQ multiplex PCR, and TCRdb holds only the in-frame ones, with some missing. V, J and clone size are those of that table, while D and trimming were read from the DNA. The table includes 70,000 to 90,000 clones, around 80% detected once. Material: peripheral blood. The TCR was taken from a woman of 80 years or more with acute or convalescent COVID-19.

CDR3 in amino acids: CASSSGHGAAYEQYF. CDR3 nucleotide sequence: TGTGCCAGCAGCTCAGGACACGGAGCAGCTTACGAGCAGTACTTC. The rearrangement uses TRBV7-9 and TRBJ2-7; the D gene is possibly TRBD1 (5 bases). The V gene lost 4 bases and the J gene lost 4 bases, with 17 bases spanning the gap. This CDR3 is built from 15 residues. Germline CDR1 is SEHNR and CDR2 is FQNEAQ (reference sequence).